These 20 T cell receptor beta chains were all obtained from the same sample, sequenced in a study of CD8+ T cells in alopecia areata. In each case, RNA was isolated and then reverse transcribed into cDNA as the sequencing template. Only in-frame clones appear in the TCRdb table, and some are missing; sequencing was by immunoSEQ multiplex PCR. The sample records approximately 42,000 clones, under 70% being singletons. The treatment was: oral pan-JAK inhibitor, 5-10 mg twice daily. The material was CD8+ T cells sorted from blood, obtained at week 4, from a patient treated with tofacitinib. The receptors were gathered from a human donor with alopecia areata.

This rearrangement joins TRBV9 to TRBJ2-7, with a tentative D call TRBD2 (5 bases). In germline, CDR1 is SGDLS, CDR2 YYNGEE. V was pared by 0 bases and J by 3 bases, with 13 bases between. The CDR3 runs to 15 residues. In DNA form, the CDR3 reads TGTGCCAGCAGCGTAGGTCTAGCAGAAAACTACGAGCAGTACTTC. Protein: CASSVGLAENYEQYF.

The V and J genes are TRBV4-3 and TRBJ1-2; 9 positions agree with TRBD1. Trimming cost V 0 bases and J 4 bases; bases outside gene matches: 3. CDR3 size: 15 residues. CDR1 is LGHNA, CDR2 YSLEER, per germline. The CDR3 DNA reads TGCGCCAGCAGCCAAGACACAGGGGGCGCCTATGGCTACACCTTC. It translates to CASSQDTGGAYGYTF.

This chain uses TRBV7-9 with TRBJ2-7, with unresolved D. The germline V and J ends were trimmed by 7 bases and 6 bases, with 13 bases remaining between them. CDR1 and CDR2 (germline): SEHNR, FQNEAQ (reference sequence). There are 12 residues in the CDR3. CDR3 residues: CASTGRHGEQYF. DNA of the CDR3: TGTGCCAGCACCGGACGGCACGGCGAGCAGTACTTC. The full variable domain, in which reference TRBV7-9 and TRBJ2-7 provide the parts outside the CDR3, is DTGVSQNPRHKITKRGQNVTFRCDPISEHNRLYWYRQTLGQGPEFLTYFQNEAQLEKSRLLSDRFSAERPKGSFSTLEIQRTEQGDSAMYLCASTGRHGEQYFGPGTRLTVT.

This clone was counted a single time. V and J are TRBV9 and TRBJ2-1, with 8 bases that match TRBD2. CDR3 length equals 11 residues. V shed 4 bases and J 14 bases; nucleotides not matched to a gene: 5. Per the germline V gene, CDR1 is SGDLS and CDR2 is YYNGEE. The CDR3: CASSPGGAEFF. CDR3 sequence (DNA): TGTGCCAGCAGCCCCGGGGGGGCGGAGTTCTTC.

This clone ranks as medium-sized. The CDR3 loop is CASRRTSGYEQYF. CDR3 DNA sequence: TGTGCCAGCAGAAGGACTAGCGGGTACGAGCAGTACTTC. The chain combines TRBV27 with TRBJ2-7, with 11 positions matching TRBD2. Germline CDR1 is MNHEY and CDR2 is SMNVEV (reference sequence). V shed 6 bases, J shed 4 bases, and the junction held 2 bases outside the gene matches. The CDR3 covers 13 residues.

The chain carries TRBV29-1 and TRBJ2-7, with D perhaps being TRBD1 or TRBD2 (5 bases each). Deletions cut 7 bases from V and 1 base from J, with 11 bases between. The CDR3 runs 12 residues. Germline V gene lookup returns CDR1 SQVTM and CDR2 ANQGSEA. The CDR3 spells CSGGDSSYEQYF. CDR3 DNA: TGCAGCGGGGGAGACAGTTCCTACGAGCAGTACTTC.

The genes are TRBV6-5 and TRBJ1-2; 7 bases fit TRBD1. The V gene end was trimmed by 9 bases and the J gene end by 2 bases; junction bases not matched to a gene: 3. Germline lookup yields CDR1 MNHEY and CDR2 SVGAGI. The CDR3 spans 12 residues. DNA of the CDR3: TGTGCCAGTGGGGGACAGAACTATGGCTACACCTTC. Translation: CASGGQNYGYTF.

The chain has TRBV11-3 and TRBJ2-1; 9 positions match TRBD1. The CDR3 length is 14 residues. V lost 5 bases and J lost 5; bases outside the gene matches: 4. Germline values: CDR1 SGHNT, CDR2 YENEEA. The chain's CDR3 is CASSTRDRDNEQFF. The DNA for the CDR3 is TGTGCCAGCAGCACCCGGGACAGGGACAATGAGCAGTTCTTC.

The chain recombines TRBV29-1 with TRBJ2-7, with 7 bases matching TRBD1. With 3 bases clipped from V and 6 bases from J, the junction kept 26 bases outside the gene matches. From germline, CDR1 is SQVTM and CDR2 ANQGSEA. The CDR3 spans 19 residues. DNA of the CDR3: TGCAGCGTTGATCTCGTTCAGCCCCCGGGACAGCCCTCTTTTCGCGAGCAGTACTTC. Translated: CSVDLVQPPGQPSFREQYF.

The chain recombines TRBV9 with TRBJ1-2; D is unresolved. Germline V gene lookup returns CDR1 SGDLS and CDR2 YYNGEE. V was shortened by 4 bases and J by 6 bases, with 22 bases between the two germline ends. The CDR3 consists of 16 residues. CDR3 region: CASSPSPQTSVHGYTF. Written as DNA, the CDR3 is TGTGCCAGCAGCCCGAGCCCCCAGACCTCAGTCCATGGCTACACCTTC. Full variable domain (rest looked up from reference TRBV9 and TRBJ1-2): DSGVTQTPKHLITATGQRVTLRCSPRSGDLSVYWYQQSLDQGLQFLIQYYNGEERAKGNILERFSAQQFPDLHSELNLSSLELGDSALYFCASSPSPQTSVHGYTFGSGTRLTVV.

The chain recombines TRBV4-1 with TRBJ1-6; D gene uncertain. CDR1 is MGHRA, CDR2 YSYEKL, per germline. The CDR3 is 16 amino acids. Trimming removed 2 bases from V and 4 bases from J, with 12 bases in between. The CDR3 sequence is CASSQSWTDYNSPLHF. In DNA form, the CDR3 reads TGCGCCAGCAGCCAATCCTGGACGGATTATAATTCACCCCTCCACTTT.

This chain joins TRBV29-1 and TRBJ2-3; 12 bases line up with TRBD2. V lost 6 bases and J lost 4; bases outside the gene matches: 2. The germline CDR1 and CDR2 sequences are SQVTM and ANQGSEA. This CDR3 is built from 13 residues. The CDR3 protein is CSVLAGGPDTQYF. The CDR3, as DNA: TGCAGCGTCCTAGCGGGGGGGCCAGATACGCAGTATTTT.

J is TRBJ2-5 and V is TRBV30; no reliable D call. From germline, CDR1 is GTSNPN and CDR2 SVGIG (reference sequence). The CDR3 loop spans 13 amino acids. The V gene lost 0 bases and the J gene lost 1 base, with 6 bases spanning the gap. CDR3 amino acids: CAWSVHSQETQYF. The CDR3 DNA sequence: TGTGCCTGGAGTGTACATAGCCAAGAGACCCAGTACTTC.

The chain has TRBV27 and TRBJ2-1; D is perhaps TRBD2 (5 bases). From germline, CDR1 is MNHEY and CDR2 SMNVEV (reference sequence). V shed 5 bases and J shed 5 bases, with 19 bases lying between them. The CDR3 has 16 amino acids. CDR3 protein: CASSHPGVARDNEQFF. CDR3 DNA sequence: TGTGCCAGCAGTCACCCCGGGGTAGCGAGGGACAATGAGCAGTTCTTC.

This chain connects TRBV30 to TRBJ2-1; 12 nucleotides agree with TRBD2. With 1 base clipped from V and 9 bases from J, the junction kept 4 bases outside the gene matches. This CDR3 has 14 amino acids. Germline V gives CDR1 GTSNPN, CDR2 SVGIG (reference sequence). The CDR3 spells CAWSGVLAGGEQFF. DNA of the CDR3: TGTGCCTGGAGTGGAGTACTAGCGGGGGGTGAGCAGTTCTTC.

The J gene is TRBJ2-5, the V gene TRBV23-1; perhaps D is TRBD1 or TRBD2 (5 bases each). TRBV23-1 is given ORF status, its function remaining uncertain. This CDR3 region has 13 residues. V gave up 7 bases and J gave up 5 bases, with 14 bases separating them. CDR3 residues: CASIIRGVETQYF. The CDR3 DNA sequence: TGCGCCAGCATTATCCGGGGCGTCGAGACCCAGTACTTC.

The rearrangement links TRBV27 to TRBJ2-2; TRBD2 agrees at 13 bases. The CDR3 loop spans 18 amino acids. J lost 0 bases, V lost 6 bases, and 7 bases had no gene match. Per the germline V gene, CDR1 is MNHEY and CDR2 is SMNVEV (reference sequence). The CDR3 DNA is TGTGCCAGCAGGGGTCGGACTAGCGGGGGCCCGAACACCGGGGAGCTGTTTTTT. It encodes CASRGRTSGGPNTGELFF.

The chain joins TRBV5-1 to TRBJ2-3, with 10 bases fitting TRBD2. The trim removed 4 bases at V and 1 base at J, leaving 6 bases unmatched. The CDR3 is made up of 16 amino acids. Germline lookup yields CDR1 SGHRS and CDR2 YFSETQ. The CDR3 DNA sequence: TGCGCCAGCAGCCCCTCCGGGACTAGCGGCACAGATACGCAGTATTTT. It codes for CASSPSGTSGTDTQYF.

The chain links TRBV7-2 to TRBJ1-2, with a possible D match to TRBD1 (6 bases). CDR1 and CDR2 (germline): SGHTA, FQGNSA. The CDR3 extends over 13 amino acids. V lost 3 bases to trimming and J lost 2 bases, with 7 bases between them. The CDR3 region is CASSLDSNYGYTF. CDR3 in DNA: TGTGCCAGCAGCTTGGACAGCAACTATGGCTACACCTTC.

The chain links TRBV29-1 to TRBJ2-6, with 7 bases fitting TRBD1. The CDR3 totals 17 residues. Unmatched junction bases numbered 5, after V lost 0 bases and J lost 0 bases. In germline, CDR1 is SQVTM, CDR2 ANQGSEA. The DNA for the CDR3 is TGCAGCGTTGAAGATTATGACAGGGTCTCTGGGGCCAACGTCCTGACTTTC. Its protein is CSVEDYDRVSGANVLTF.